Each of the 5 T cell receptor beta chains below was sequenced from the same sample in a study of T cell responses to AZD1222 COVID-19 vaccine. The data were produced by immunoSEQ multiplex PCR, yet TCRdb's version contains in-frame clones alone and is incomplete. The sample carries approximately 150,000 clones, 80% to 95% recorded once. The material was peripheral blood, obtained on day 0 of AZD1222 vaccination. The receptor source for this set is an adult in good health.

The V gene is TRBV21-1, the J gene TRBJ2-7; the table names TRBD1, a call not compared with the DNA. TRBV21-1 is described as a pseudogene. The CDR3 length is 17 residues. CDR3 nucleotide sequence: TGTGCCAGCAGCCCCCACCTGATTTACGACAGGGAAGACGAGCAGTACTTC. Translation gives CASSPHLIYDREDEQYF.

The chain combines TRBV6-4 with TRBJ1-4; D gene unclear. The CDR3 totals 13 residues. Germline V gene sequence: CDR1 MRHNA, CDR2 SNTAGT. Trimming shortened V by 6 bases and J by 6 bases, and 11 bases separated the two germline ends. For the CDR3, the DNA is TGTGCCAGCAGCCGACCCAGGTATGAAAAACTGTTTTTT. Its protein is CASSRPRYEKLFF.

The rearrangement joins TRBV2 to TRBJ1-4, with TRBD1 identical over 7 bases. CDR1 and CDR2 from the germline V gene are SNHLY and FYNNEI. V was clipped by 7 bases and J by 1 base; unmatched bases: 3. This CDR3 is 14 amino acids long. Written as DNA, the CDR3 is TGTGCCAGCATTGGGGACAGAACTAATGAAAAACTGTTTTTT. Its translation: CASIGDRTNEKLFF.

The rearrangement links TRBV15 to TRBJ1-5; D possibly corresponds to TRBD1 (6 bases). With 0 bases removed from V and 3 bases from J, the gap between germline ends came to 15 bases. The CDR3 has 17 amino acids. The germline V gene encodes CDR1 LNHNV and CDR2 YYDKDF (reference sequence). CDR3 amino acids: CATSRDPGHRVNQPQHF. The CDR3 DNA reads TGTGCCACCAGCAGAGACCCGGGACACAGGGTCAATCAGCCCCAGCATTTT.

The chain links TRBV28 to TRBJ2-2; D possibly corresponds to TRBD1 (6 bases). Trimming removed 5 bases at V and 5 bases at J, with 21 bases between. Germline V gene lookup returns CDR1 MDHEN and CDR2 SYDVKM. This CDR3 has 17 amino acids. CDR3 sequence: CASSPPWTDRRTGELFF. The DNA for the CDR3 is TGTGCCAGCAGTCCGCCTTGGACAGATCGCCGGACCGGGGAGCTGTTTTTT.